This TCR beta chain came from a study of T cells in Graves' hyperthyroidism and ophthalmopathy. This clonotype appeared many times. Antigen: not known. Study-level results: Separation of ophthalmopathy from stable hyperthyroidism was achieved by a 13 V-J model.

Researchers amplified the TCR beta CDR3 regions from RNA transcripts. A set of HTBI primers served as the primers for a first-round RT-PCR of the TCR CDR3. TCRdb recomputed calls from the multiplex PCR reads with MiXCR, one row per CDR3 protein. The profile shows about 600,000 distinct CDR3 sequences, approximately 14% of them singletons. Germline loops: CDR1 SGHRS, CDR2 YFSETQ. CDR3 size: 18 residues. Trimming took 0 bases from V and 4 from J; bases not matched to a gene: 11. The specimen was blood. This TCR was recovered from a woman in her fifties or sixties with Graves' ophthalmopathy. The chain joins TRBV5-1 to TRBJ2-1; TRBD2 matches at 9 bases. CDR3 in DNA: TGCGCCAGCAGCTTGGTTATATTTGCGGGAGGGGAATACAATGAGCAGTTCTTC. It yields the protein CASSLVIFAGGEYNEQFF. Using reference TRBV5-1 and TRBJ2-1 for the parts outside the CDR3, the full variable domain is KAGVTQTPRYLIKTRGQQVTLSCSPISGHRSVSWYQQTPGQGLQFLFEYFSETQRNKGNFPGRFSGRQFSNSRSEMNVSTLELGDSALYLCASSLVIFAGGEYNEQFFGPGTRLTVL.